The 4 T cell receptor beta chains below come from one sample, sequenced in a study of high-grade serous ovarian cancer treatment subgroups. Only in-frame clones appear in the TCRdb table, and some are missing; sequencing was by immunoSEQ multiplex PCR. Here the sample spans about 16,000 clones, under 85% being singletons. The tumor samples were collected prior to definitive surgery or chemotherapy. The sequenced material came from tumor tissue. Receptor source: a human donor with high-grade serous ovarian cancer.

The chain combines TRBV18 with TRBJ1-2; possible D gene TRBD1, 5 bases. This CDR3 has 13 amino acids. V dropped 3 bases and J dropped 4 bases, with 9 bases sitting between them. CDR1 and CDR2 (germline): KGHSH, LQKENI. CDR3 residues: CASSPGDRYGYTF. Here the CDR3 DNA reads TGTGCCAGCTCACCGGGGGATCGCTATGGCTACACCTTC.

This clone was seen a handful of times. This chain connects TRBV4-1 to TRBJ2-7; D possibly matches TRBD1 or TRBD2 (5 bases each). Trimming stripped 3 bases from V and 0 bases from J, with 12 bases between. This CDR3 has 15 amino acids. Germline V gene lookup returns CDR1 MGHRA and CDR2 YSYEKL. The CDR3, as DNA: TGCGCCAGCAGCCAGGGGGAGCAAAGCTCCTACGAGCAGTACTTC. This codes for CASSQGEQSSYEQYF.

CDR3 DNA sequence: TGTGCCATCAGAGCAGGGATTCAAGAGACCCAGTACTTC. Its protein is CAIRAGIQETQYF. The J gene is TRBJ2-5, the V gene TRBV10-3; weak D call: TRBD1 (5 bases). Looked up from germline, CDR1 is ENHRY and CDR2 is SYGVKD. This CDR3 comprises 13 residues. V lost 6 bases, J lost 2 bases, and 10 bases lay in between.

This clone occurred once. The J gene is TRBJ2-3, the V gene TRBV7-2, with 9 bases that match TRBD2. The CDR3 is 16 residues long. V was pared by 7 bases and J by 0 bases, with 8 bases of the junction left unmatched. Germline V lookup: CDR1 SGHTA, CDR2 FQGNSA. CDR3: CASTSGGPLSTDTQYF. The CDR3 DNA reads TGTGCCAGCACCAGCGGGGGGCCTTTGAGCACAGATACGCAGTATTTT.